One and the same sample provided the 11 T cell receptor beta chains below, sequenced in a study of blood T cell repertoires in COVID-19. The repertoire was sequenced with immunoSEQ multiplex PCR; TCRdb's copy has only in-frame clones and lacks some. The sample comprises some 110,000 clones, about 93% of which are singletons, and around 1.9% rests with the top ten. Sequencing input: peripheral blood. These receptors originate from a man aged 50 to 59 with COVID-19, enrolled during active disease.

This chain uses TRBV7-9 with TRBJ2-7, with D possibly matching TRBD1 (6 bases). Deletions cut 5 bases from V and 5 bases from J, with 19 bases between. Germline CDR1 SEHNR, CDR2 FQNEAQ (reference sequence). CDR3 length: 15 residues. The CDR3 is CASSRAGDPMNEQYF. The CDR3 coding sequence is TGTGCCAGCAGCCGAGCAGGGGATCCTATGAACGAGCAGTACTTC.

This rearrangement joins TRBV19 to TRBJ2-1; the D is unclear. CDR3 size: 14 residues. Trimming removed 4 bases from V and 5 bases from J, with 12 bases in between. Germline CDR1 and CDR2: LNHDA and SQIVND (reference sequence). In nucleotides, the CDR3 is TGTGCCAGTAGTACCCTAAGAGAGGACAATGAGCAGTTCTTC. The encoded protein is CASSTLREDNEQFF.

Only a few counts were recorded for this clone. V usage is TRBV7-9 and J usage is TRBJ1-1, with D perhaps matching TRBD1 (6 bases). Per the germline V gene, CDR1 is SEHNR and CDR2 is FQNEAQ (reference sequence). V lost 6 bases to trimming and J lost 3 bases, with 17 bases between them. The CDR3 runs 15 residues. CDR3 protein: CASRGNRDIHTEAFF. The DNA of the CDR3 is TGTGCCAGCAGAGGTAACCGGGACATCCACACTGAAGCTTTCTTT. Full variable domain (rest looked up from reference TRBV7-9 and TRBJ1-1): DTGVSQNPRHKITKRGQNVTFRCDPISEHNRLYWYRQTLGQGPEFLTYFQNEAQLEKSRLLSDRFSAERPKGSFSTLEIQRTEQGDSAMYLCASRGNRDIHTEAFFGQGTRLTVV.

V usage is TRBV19 and J usage is TRBJ1-5, with D maybe TRBD1 (6 bases). Trimming removed 6 bases from V and 1 base from J, with 13 bases in between. Per germline, CDR1 LNHDA and CDR2 SQIVND (reference sequence). This CDR3 is built from 15 residues. In DNA, the CDR3 is TGTGCCAGTAGCCAACACAGGGACAGCAATCAGCCCCAGCATTTT. Translation gives CASSQHRDSNQPQHF.

The genes are TRBV6-2 or TRBV6-3 and TRBJ2-7; D unresolved. The germline V gene has CDR1 MNHEY and CDR2 SVGEGT. Trimming shortened V by 5 bases and J by 3 bases, and 14 bases separated the two germline ends. The length of the CDR3 is 14 residues. CDR3 amino acids: CASSRPELIYEQYF. The CDR3 bases are TGTGCCAGCAGTCGTCCGGAGCTAATCTACGAGCAGTACTTC.

The chain has TRBV18 and TRBJ1-5, with 9 bases fitting TRBD1. The junction had 4 bases not matched to a gene; V was cut back by 2 bases and J by 5 bases. The CDR3 contains 15 residues. CDR1 and CDR2 from the germline V gene are KGHSH and LQKENI. CDR3 nucleotides: TGTGCCAGCTCACCATTCCGGGACAGGGATCAGCCCCAGCATTTT. The encoded protein is CASSPFRDRDQPQHF.

CDR3 residues: CASGPEGGLETQYF. CDR3 nucleotides: TGTGCCAGCGGGCCGGAAGGGGGCCTGGAGACCCAGTACTTC. The chain links TRBV4-2 to TRBJ2-5, with TRBD1 identical over 7 bases. The CDR3 spans 14 residues. The germline V gene encodes CDR1 LGHNA and CDR2 YNFKEQ. Losses at the gene ends were 8 bases for V and 5 bases for J; bases not matched to a gene: 11.

The rearrangement joins TRBV7-6 to TRBJ2-5; possible D gene TRBD2, 6 bases. Germline V CDR1 and CDR2: SGHVS, FNYEAQ. This CDR3 spans 14 amino acids. The V end was cut by 5 bases, the J end by 7 bases, with 17 bases between. Written as DNA, the CDR3 is TGTGCCAGCAGCCCCGCCGGGAGCTTAGGGACCCAGTACTTC. Encoded protein: CASSPAGSLGTQYF.

The chain recombines TRBV5-1 with TRBJ2-7; D gene uncertain. Germline loops: CDR1 SGHRS, CDR2 YFSETQ. The CDR3 loop spans 15 amino acids. The V and J ends lost 0 bases and 3 bases respectively, with 13 bases between them. The CDR3 spells CASSLDVGSVYEQYF. The CDR3 coding sequence is TGCGCCAGCAGCTTGGACGTCGGTTCGGTCTACGAGCAGTACTTC.

This clone was seen more than once but under ten times. The J gene is TRBJ1-1, the V gene TRBV28, with 9 nucleotides matching TRBD1. Trimming cost V 3 bases and J 4 bases; bases outside gene matches: 6. Germline CDR1 reads MDHEN; CDR2 reads SYDVKM. The CDR3 is 15 amino acids. This CDR3 reads CASSLGLDRGTEAFF. DNA of the CDR3: TGTGCCAGCAGTTTGGGGTTGGACAGGGGCACTGAAGCTTTCTTT. The full variable domain, with the rest looked up from reference TRBV28 and TRBJ1-1, is DVKVTQSSRYLVKRTGEKVFLECVQDMDHENMFWYRQDPGLGLRLIYFSYDVKMKEKGDIPEGYSVSREKKERFSLILESASTNQTSMYLCASSLGLDRGTEAFFGQGTRLTVV.

This chain links TRBV7-9 with TRBJ2-2; 9 nucleotides align to TRBD1. The junction had 5 bases not matched to a gene; V was cut back by 5 bases and J by 7 bases. The CDR3 consists of 14 residues. Germline CDR1 SEHNR, CDR2 FQNEAQ (reference sequence). This chain's CDR3 is CASSPRQGGGELFF. The CDR3, as DNA: TGTGCCAGCAGCCCTCGACAGGGGGGCGGGGAGCTGTTTTTT.